The 27 T cell receptor beta chains reported below all come from one sample, sequenced in a study of CD8+CD57+ T cells in acquired aplastic anemia (dated by TCRdb to the late 2010s). The sample was run on an Illumina HiSeq 2000. Genomic DNA was used as template for profiling of TCR beta VDJ combinations and CDR3 sequences. The public reads were run again by TCRdb, first through fastp at Q25 and then through MiXCR, and only productive beta chains were kept. Rows merge per CDR3 protein into single entries with the most common DNA and genes. This sample gives 150,000 to 200,000 distinct CDR3 sequences in total; about 50% of them show up just once. The ten largest account for 25% to 35% of the sample. Expansion of CD8+CD57+ cells had been shown by flow cytometry in the patients chosen for sequencing. The specimen sequenced was sorted CD4+, CD8+, or CD8+CD57+ T cells (not recorded which) from PBMCs. These receptors came from a human donor with aplastic anemia.

This clonotype was recorded only once. At one of its ends the junction is not consistent with the germline gene, which may arise from a read error. The gene calls are TRBV20-1 and TRBJ2-3, with a tentative D call TRBD1 (5 bases). CDR1 and CDR2 (germline): DFQATT, SNEGSKA (reference sequence). CDR3 length: 12 residues. This CDR3 is CRLGLNTGTQYF. The DNA of the CDR3 is TGCAGACTTGGGCTAAACACAGGTACGCAGTACTTT.

This clonotype has just a few counts. The chain uses TRBV12-3 or TRBV12-4 and TRBJ1-1, with 7 positions matching TRBD1. The V and J ends lost 5 bases and 4 bases, in that order; junction bases with no gene match: 7. This CDR3 comprises 14 residues. The CDR3 reads CASSTRQGGTEAFF. The CDR3 DNA reads TGTGCCAGCAGTACCCGACAGGGAGGCACTGAAGCTTTCTTT.

V usage is TRBV4-1 and J usage is TRBJ1-3, with TRBD1 matching over 9 bases. The CDR3 has 16 amino acids. The V segment lost 1 base and the J segment 4 bases; nucleotides outside the gene matches: 5. CDR1 is MGHRA, CDR2 YSYEKL, per germline. CDR3 protein: CASSQASGTGGNTIYF. CDR3 nucleotides: TGCGCCAGCAGCCAAGCCTCCGGGACAGGGGGAAACACCATATATTTT.

As concerns this clonotype: It may be a read error: a sequence one base away is much more abundant. The V call is TRBV2, the J call TRBJ1-2; D possibly corresponds to TRBD1 (5 bases). CDR3 length: 15 residues. The V gene's germline CDR1 is SNHLY and CDR2 FYNNEI. Here the CDR3 DNA reads TGTGCCAGCAGTGATGAGGACATACCGGGCTATAGCTACACCTTC. Its translation is CASSDEDIPGYSYTF.

The rearrangement joins TRBV4-3 to TRBJ1-1; D remains ambiguous. The length of the CDR3 is 15 residues. Germline assignment: CDR1 LGHNA and CDR2 YSLEER. V was trimmed by 0 bases and J by 0 bases, leaving 8 bases between them. CDR3 loop: CASSQERSMNTEAFF. In DNA form, the CDR3 reads TGCGCCAGCAGCCAAGAGAGGTCCATGAACACTGAAGCTTTCTTT.

There are many counts of this clonotype. The rearrangement uses TRBV9 and TRBJ2-1, with 9 bases identical to TRBD2. V lost 2 bases to trimming and J lost 3 bases; unmatched junction nucleotides: 6. CDR1 is SGDLS, CDR2 YYNGEE, per germline. The CDR3 consists of 16 residues. The CDR3 coding sequence is TGTGCCAGCAGCGTGTTAGCGGGGGACTACTACAATGAGCAGTTCTTC. This encodes CASSVLAGDYYNEQFF.

CDR3 amino acids: CAISAGRDSNQPQHF. The CDR3 bases are TGTGCCATCAGTGCCGGAAGGGATAGCAATCAGCCCCAGCATTTT. V is TRBV10-3 and J is TRBJ1-5, with D unresolved. This CDR3 region has 15 residues. Germline V CDR1 and CDR2: ENHRY, SYGVKD. Trimming left V 4 bases short and J 0 bases short, with 10 bases between.

This clonotype has at least ten counts. The V and J genes are TRBV29-1 and TRBJ2-7, with TRBD1 matching 10 bases. The CDR3 is made up of 15 amino acids. Trimming at V came to 0 bases and at J to 3 bases, leaving 5 bases not matched to a gene. Germline V gene sequence: CDR1 SQVTM, CDR2 ANQGSEA. In DNA form, the CDR3 reads TGCAGCGTTGAAGATATGGGACAGGGGCTCTACGAGCAGTACTTC. Residues: CSVEDMGQGLYEQYF.

The CDR3 loop is CSASGLAGGELFF. The CDR3 coding sequence is TGCAGTGCTAGTGGGCTAGCCGGCGGGGAGCTGTTTTTT. The chain joins TRBV20-1 to TRBJ2-2; perhaps TRBD2 as D (5 bases). V gave up 3 bases and J gave up 7 bases, with 12 bases separating them. Looked up from germline, CDR1 is DFQATT and CDR2 is SNEGSKA (reference sequence). The length of the CDR3 is 13 residues.

In regard to this clonotype: A much larger clone differs by one base, so this may be a read error. V and J are TRBV9 and TRBJ1-2; D is ambiguous. V gave up 0 bases and J gave up 3 bases, with 15 bases separating them. From germline, CDR1 is SGDLS and CDR2 YYNGEE. The CDR3 is 16 amino acids. In DNA form, the CDR3 reads TGTGCCAGCAGCGTAGCCCGGGATTACGGGTACTATGGCTACACCTTC. Protein: CASSVARDYGYYGYTF.

This chain links TRBV10-3 with TRBJ2-7, with 13 positions matching TRBD2. The CDR3 is made up of 16 amino acids. With 6 bases clipped from V and 0 bases from J, the junction kept 5 bases outside the gene matches. The V gene's germline CDR1 is ENHRY and CDR2 SYGVKD. The CDR3 DNA reads as TGTGCCATCAGAGGGACTAGCGGGGAGGCCTCCTACGAGCAGTACTTC. It translates to CAIRGTSGEASYEQYF.

On this clonotype: No conserved phenylalanine or tryptophan ends this CDR3, so it is likely a read error. V and J are TRBV2 and TRBJ2-5; D could derive from TRBD1 or TRBD2 (5 bases each). Germline CDR1 SNHLY, CDR2 FYNNEI. The CDR3 has 17 residues. The CDR3: CSSSEGPSGTLGETQYV. DNA of the CDR3: TGTTCCAGCAGTGAAGGCCCGTCGGGGACCCTCGGGGAGACCCAGTACGTC.

The rearrangement joins TRBV5-5 to TRBJ2-7, with TRBD1 matching 8 bases. Trimming removed 5 bases from V and 2 bases from J; junction bases left unmatched: 12. This CDR3 region has 16 residues. Per the germline V gene, CDR1 is SGHKS and CDR2 is YYEKEE (reference sequence). CDR3 in DNA: TGTGCCAGCAGGGTTTATGGACAGGGAAATCCCTACGAGCAGTACTTC. This encodes CASRVYGQGNPYEQYF.

This clonotype was detected a few times. The rearrangement joins TRBV24-1 to TRBJ2-7; 11 bases align to TRBD2. The CDR3 runs to 14 residues. V was pared by 4 bases and J by 4 bases, with 2 bases of the junction left unmatched. Germline CDR1 is KGHDR and CDR2 is SFDVKD. The CDR3 spells CATSDASGRYEQYF. The CDR3 DNA follows: TGTGCCACCAGTGACGCTAGCGGGAGGTACGAGCAGTACTTC.

As for this clonotype: The junction differs from germline at one of its ends, possibly a read error. The V call is TRBV10-3, the J call TRBJ1-2; a weak D match, TRBD1 (5 bases). The CDR3 consists of 12 residues. Looked up from germline, CDR1 is ENHRY and CDR2 is SYGVKD. DNA of the CDR3: TGTGCCATCAGTGAGTCTCCCACAGGACGGGGTTTC. Protein product: CAISESPTGRGF.

Ten or more counts support this clonotype. V and J are TRBV7-8 and TRBJ2-7, with 7 bases identical to TRBD2. CDR3 length: 13 amino acids. Germline loops: CDR1 SGHVS, CDR2 FQNEAQ. Trimming removed 7 bases from V and 5 bases from J; junction bases left unmatched: 8. This CDR3 is CASIPMGGNEQYF. The DNA of the CDR3 is TGTGCCAGCATCCCGATGGGGGGGAACGAGCAGTACTTC.

This clonotype has at least ten counts. V is TRBV5-8 and J is TRBJ1-2; the D is unclear. Germline V gives CDR1 SGHTS, CDR2 YDEGEE. V was cut by 3 bases and J by 5 bases, with 17 bases left in between. The CDR3 sequence is 15 residues long. In DNA form, the CDR3 reads TGTGCCAGCAGCTCGGATGCTATCGTGGGGTATGGCTACACCTTC. Its protein is CASSSDAIVGYGYTF.

The J gene is TRBJ1-2, the V gene TRBV25-1; 9 nucleotides match TRBD1. This CDR3 is built from 14 residues. CDR1 and CDR2 (germline): MGHDK, SYGVNS. With 6 bases clipped from V and 1 base from J, the junction kept 3 bases outside the gene matches. The CDR3 region is CASSDRGDNYGYTF. CDR3 coding DNA: TGTGCCAGCAGCGACAGGGGGGATAACTATGGCTACACCTTC.

The CDR3 nucleotides are TGTGCCAGCAGTGAAGACGGGACAGGGGCGGGCGAGCAGTACTTC. Translating gives CASSEDGTGAGEQYF. The chain is built from TRBV2 and TRBJ2-7, with 10 nucleotides matching TRBD1. CDR3 size: 15 residues. The germline V gene has CDR1 SNHLY and CDR2 FYNNEI. V lost 1 base, J lost 6 bases, and 6 bases stayed unmatched.

This CDR3 is CAINNLYEQYF. The DNA of the CDR3 is TGTGCCATCAATAACCTCTACGAGCAGTACTTC. This chain joins TRBV10-3 and TRBJ2-7; D remains ambiguous. The CDR3 is 11 amino acids. CDR1 is ENHRY, CDR2 SYGVKD, per germline. The V end was cut by 7 bases, the J end by 3 bases, with 7 bases between.

On this clonotype: A read error may be the cause here, since a much bigger clone is one base away. The chain carries TRBV4-1 and TRBJ2-7; 8 bases map to TRBD1. CDR3 length: 15 amino acids. The germline CDR1 and CDR2 sequences are MGHRA and YSYEKL. CDR3 loop: CASGHADRGIYEQYF. CDR3 nucleotides: TGCGCCAGCGGCCATGCAGACAGGGGTATATACGAGCAGTACTTC.

This clonotype was picked up a small number of times. V is TRBV10-3 and J is TRBJ1-6; TRBD1 agrees at 7 bases. This CDR3 region has 15 residues. From germline, CDR1 is ENHRY and CDR2 SYGVKD. Unmatched junction bases numbered 7, after V lost 3 bases and J lost 8 bases. CDR3: CAISEVRGTHSPLHF. DNA of the CDR3: TGTGCCATCAGTGAAGTCAGGGGGACACATTCACCCCTCCACTTT.

This clonotype occurred a few times. The chain uses TRBV4-1 and TRBJ1-1, with a weak D call TRBD1 (5 bases). The CDR3 consists of 20 residues. Trimming cost V 4 bases and J 0 bases, with 27 bases left between them. CDR1 MGHRA and CDR2 YSYEKL come from the germline V gene. Here the CDR3 DNA reads TGCGCCAGCAGCCTATTTTTACCATCCCGGGAGACAGACATGAACACTGAAGCTTTCTTT. Its translation: CASSLFLPSRETDMNTEAFF.

This clonotype was recorded many times. The chain has TRBV2 and TRBJ2-7, with D perhaps matching TRBD2 (6 bases). The CDR3 is 16 residues long. Germline CDR1 SNHLY, CDR2 FYNNEI. V was cut by 2 bases and J by 2 bases, with 16 bases left in between. CDR3 in DNA: TGTGCCAGCAGTGAAATCGCCGGGTTAGCGGCCTACGAGCAGTACTTC. It translates to CASSEIAGLAAYEQYF.

The chain links TRBV19 to TRBJ1-1; TRBD1 might be the D (5 bases). V lost 6 bases, J lost 3 bases, and 11 bases lay in between. Germline V gives CDR1 LNHDA, CDR2 SQIVND (reference sequence). The CDR3 consists of 13 residues. Here the CDR3 DNA reads TGTGCCAGTAGGGAGAGGGGCTACACTGAAGCTTTCTTT. Translating it yields CASRERGYTEAFF.

In its sample, this clonotype was seen many times. This rearrangement joins TRBV11-3 to TRBJ2-1, with D uncertain. Trimming shortened V by 5 bases and J by 6 bases, and 11 bases separated the two germline ends. CDR1 is SGHNT, CDR2 YENEEA, per germline. The CDR3 is 13 residues long. This CDR3 is CASSPRISNEQFF. In DNA, the CDR3 is TGTGCCAGCAGCCCGCGCATTAGCAATGAGCAGTTCTTC.

The chain is built from TRBV15 and TRBJ2-3, with a weak D call TRBD1 (6 bases). The CDR3 runs to 16 residues. V was pared by 1 base and J by 5 bases, with 16 bases between. CDR1 is LNHNV, CDR2 YYDKDF, per germline (reference sequence). Written as DNA, the CDR3 is TGTGCCACCAGCAGAGGGCCGGCCCCGGACAGAGATACGCAGTATTTT. Residues: CATSRGPAPDRDTQYF.